These T cell receptor beta chains were read from a single sample in a study of cytomegalovirus exposure and HLA in healthy donors. Here immunoSEQ multiplex PCR was the method, and the copy in TCRdb shows in-frame clones only, minus some. The data show 150,000 to 200,000 clones, roughly four fifths seen once. The source material was PBMCs. Receptors originate from a man aged 18 to 29 in good health and CMV-seronegative. Both conserved end residues are part of each CDR3.

>TRBJ2-7|TRBV9
CASSARDNSIAAYEQYF
>TRBJ1-3|TRBV9
CASSPDGNTIYF
>TRBJ1-3|TRBV14
CASSQGQSSGNTIYF
>TRBJ1-6|TRBV7-9
CSSSFGGVRSPLHF
>TRBJ1-5|TRBV27
CASSPRQGRGNQPQHF
>TRBJ2-5|TRBV27
CASTKFPREQETQYF
>TRBJ1-4|TRBV7-9
CASSVRTGRANEKLFF
>TRBJ2-5|TRBV11-2
CASSLAGGRQETQYF
>TRBJ2-3|TRBV18
CASSPLTGTMDTQYF
>TRBJ2-5|TRBV5-1
CASSLPGGPKKETQYF
>TRBJ2-7|TRBV19
CASSIASGRDYEQYF
>TRBJ2-5|TRBV2
CASRPLTIGETQYF
>TRBJ2-7|TRBV9
CASSALQASGTYEQYF
>TRBJ2-7|TRBV5-1
CASSLLGQGTHEQYF
>TRBJ1-2|TRBV9
CASSVPMLGGRDYGYTF
>TRBJ1-2|TRBV28
CASSLSVYGYTF
>TRBJ2-1|TRBV2
CASSVDNISSVFF
>TRBJ2-3|TRBV5-4
CASSREVTRADTQYF
>TRBJ2-3|TRBV30
CAWKLQGTDTQYF
>TRBJ2-5|TRBV6-6
CASSYWGQGEETQYF
>TRBJ2-1|TRBV5-1
CASSLQGALGSSYNEQFF
>TRBJ2-5|TRBV10-3
CAISEGTGQQETQYF
>TRBJ1-2|TRBV12-5
CASGLWGEGYTF
>TRBJ2-1|TRBV5-1
CASSLVPSGSNEQFF
>TRBJ1-1|TRBV15
CATSRGDSLLGTEAFF
>TRBJ1-1|TRBV6-5
CASSENRGGTEAFF
>TRBJ1-5|TRBV29-1
CSVRTGGAEGNQPQHF
>TRBJ2-2|TRBV11-3
CASTLDSTGELFF
>TRBJ2-7|TRBV5-1
CASSWGLAGTTYEQYF
>TRBJ1-6|TRBV19
CASSEGQTLNSPLHF
>TRBJ1-2|TRBV11-2
CASSYRGPLGYTF
>TRBJ1-5|TRBV27
CASRRTGTVSNQPQHF
>TRBJ2-7|TRBV5-6
CASSLPGDRGMDGHEQYF
>TRBJ2-5|TRBV19
CASSRLGQGQETQYF
>TRBJ1-4|TRBV6-1
CASSVGTEGEKLFF